This TCR beta chain came from a study of blood T cell repertoires in COVID-19. Overall study context: Samples taken during acute and convalescent COVID-19 were collected in the United States, Italy and Spain.

This CDR3 has 17 amino acids. Trimming at V came to 0 bases and at J to 3 bases, leaving 5 bases not matched to a gene. The germline gives CDR1 SGHRS, CDR2 YFSETQ. Under the authors' procedure: Nucleated cell number was recorded as an estimate derived from reference gene primer amplification. Clones were sequenced by immunoSEQ multiplex PCR, and TCRdb holds only the in-frame ones, with some missing. V, J and clone size are taken as reported in that table, and D and trimming were inferred from the DNA itself. Of 70,000 or so clones detected, more than 75% appear once; the ten largest clones hold 1.5%.

The sequenced sample was peripheral blood. This chain connects TRBV5-1 to TRBJ2-3; 12 positions match TRBD2. The origin of this receptor is a man in his fifties with acute or convalescent COVID-19. The DNA for the CDR3 is TGCGCCAGCAGCTTGGAACCGACTAGCGGGAGTACAGATACGCAGTATTTT. It is translated as CASSLEPTSGSTDTQYF.